The T cell receptor beta chain described here comes from a study of blood T cell repertoires in COVID-19. Study-wide background: From T cells, B-cell-depleted T cells, or PBMCs came the material, which was cDNA or gDNA.

Only in-frame clones appear in the TCRdb table, and some are missing; sequencing was by immunoSEQ multiplex PCR. The sample consists of nearly 100,000 clones, 65% to 90% of them appearing once. Germline lookup yields CDR1 GTSNPN and CDR2 SVGIG (reference sequence). Deletions cut 1 base from V and 0 bases from J, with 7 bases between. CDR3 length: 14 residues. This clonotype was obtained from a man older than 75 with acute or convalescent COVID-19. The chain combines TRBV30 with TRBJ1-5; a weak D match, TRBD1 (5 bases). What was sequenced was peripheral blood. CDR3 loop: CAWSGQYSNQPQHF. The DNA for the CDR3 is TGTGCCTGGAGTGGACAGTATAGCAATCAGCCCCAGCATTTT.